A selection of T cell receptor beta chains follows, all from one sample in a study of CD8+CD57+ T cells in acquired aplastic anemia. MiXCR, run by TCRdb on the reads, gives a single entry per CDR3 protein. The sample lists about 160,000 distinct CDR3 sequences; about 45% were seen once. Input material: sorted CD4+, CD8+, or CD8+CD57+ T cells (not recorded which) from PBMCs. Source of these receptors: a human donor with aplastic anemia. Each CDR3 is given with its conserved first and last residue. A D gene is named only where the DNA matches it firmly. Expanded clones are given a class, and other clones once, few, many or no size at all.

J gene	clone size	D gene	V gene	CDR3 DNA	CDR3 protein
TRBJ2-1	few	.	TRBV12-5	TGTGCTAGTGGTTTGGGCAATGAGCAGTTCTTC	CASGLGNEQFF
TRBJ1-5	many	TRBD1	TRBV5-5	TGTGCCAGCAGCCTCACCGGACAGGGAAGCAATCAGCCCCAGCATTTT	CASSLTGQGSNQPQHF
TRBJ2-6	.	.	TRBV9	TGTGCCAGCAGCCCTCGGGGTTCAGACTCTGGGGCCAACGTCCTGACTTTC	CASSPRGSDSGANVLTF
TRBJ1-1	.	.	TRBV24-1	TGTGCCACGGGAACCTCCTCAGGGCTCAACACTGAAGCTTTCTTT	CATGTSSGLNTEAFF
TRBJ2-1	many	TRBD2	TRBV5-4	TGTGCCAGCAGCCCTATGACGGGACTAGCGAACAATGAGCAGTTCTTC	CASSPMTGLANNEQFF
TRBJ2-7	many	.	TRBV19	TGTGCCAGTAGTATCACAGGGAGCTCCTACGAGCAGTACTTC	CASSITGSSYEQYF
TRBJ2-2	many	TRBD1	TRBV19	TGTGCCAGTAGTGGTGGACAGGGGAACACCGGGGAGCTGTTTTTT	CASSGGQGNTGELFF
TRBJ1-5	.	TRBD1	TRBV24-1	TGTGCCAGCAGAGACAGGGTAACAAGCAATCAGCCCCAGCATTTT	CASRDRVTSNQPQHF
TRBJ2-1	.	.	TRBV29-1	TGCAGCTACGGACAGTACCGAAACAATGAGCAGTTCTTC	CSYGQYRNNEQFF
TRBJ2-4	.	.	TRBV20-1	TGCAGAGCTAGAGTAGTCCCCCAGGGGCCGGGCGGCATTCAGTACTTC	CRARVVPQGPGGIQYF
TRBJ1-2	.	.	TRBV20-1	TGCAGTGCTAGTAGGGTTAGCGGCTACACCTTC	CSASRVSGYTF
TRBJ1-2	many	TRBD1	TRBV6-1	TGTGCCAGCAGACAGGGGGGGCGGTATGGCTACACCTTC	CASRQGGRYGYTF
TRBJ1-2	.	.	TRBV2	TGTGCCAGCAGTGGGGCTTCGGCAGGAGGTGGCTACACCTTC	CASSGASAGGGYTF
TRBJ2-6	.	TRBD1	TRBV5-1	TGCGCCAGCAGCATGCCGGACAGGCAAAACTCTGGGGCCAACGTCCTGACTTTC	CASSMPDRQNSGANVLTF
TRBJ2-1	many	TRBD2	TRBV30	TGTGCCTGGGGGTCGGGAGGTGGCTACAATGAGCAGTTCTTC	CAWGSGGGYNEQFF
TRBJ2-7	.	.	TRBV2	TGTGCCAGCAGTGAATTAAAGGGGGCCTACGAGCAGTACTTC	CASSELKGAYEQYF
TRBJ2-3	.	TRBD2	TRBV24-1	TGTGCCACCAGTCGACTAGCGGGAGAAGTAGATACGCAGTATTTT	CATSRLAGEVDTQYF
TRBJ2-5	many	TRBD2	TRBV11-3	TGTGCCAGCAGCCTGGGACTAGCGGGAGTCGAGACCCAGTACTTC	CASSLGLAGVETQYF
TRBJ2-2	many	TRBD2	TRBV6-5	TGTGCCAGCAGTTACTCGACTAGCGCGAACACCGGGGAGCTGTTTTTT	CASSYSTSANTGELFF
TRBJ2-3	.	.	TRBV2	TGTGCCAGCAGTGGCGGTCCCGGGACGGGTACGCAGTATTTT	CASSGGPGTGTQYF
TRBJ2-2	.	.	TRBV20-1	TGCAGTGCTAGTAGGGACTCGGCGAACACTGGGGAGCTGTTTTTT	CSASRDSANTGELFF
TRBJ2-7	.	.	TRBV20-1	TGCGGTGCTGGGGCTAGCGTTAACTACGAGCAGTACTTC	CGAGASVNYEQYF
TRBJ1-6	many	TRBD1	TRBV30	TGTGCCTGGGGGGACAGAAATTCACCCCTCCACTTT	CAWGDRNSPLHF
TRBJ2-7	.	TRBD2	TRBV10-3	TGTGCCGTTGGGACTAGCGGCTACGAGCAGTACTTC	CAVGTSGYEQYF
TRBJ2-7	.	TRBD1	TRBV29-1	TGCAGCGGCCGGGACAGGGATTACGAGCAGTACTTC	CSGRDRDYEQYF
TRBJ2-7	few	TRBD2	TRBV2	TGTGCCAGCAGTGAAAGGTCGGGAGGCAGGACTTCGGCCGAGCAGTACTTC	CASSERSGGRTSAEQYF
TRBJ2-7	many	TRBD1	TRBV12-3/TRBV12-4	TGTGCCAGCAGGACAGGGATTGGCGAGCAGTACTTC	CASRTGIGEQYF
TRBJ2-5	few	.	TRBV29-1	TGCAGCGTTGAAGATGGCCGGGCGGCCCAGTACTTC	CSVEDGRAAQYF
TRBJ2-7	.	.	TRBV9	TGTGCCAGCAGCGGCCGTGAAGACTCCTACGAGCAGTACTTC	CASSGREDSYEQYF
TRBJ1-1	many	.	TRBV7-6	TGTGCCAGCAGCTTAGTAAGGGGCGGGGAAGCTTTCTTT	CASSLVRGGEAFF
TRBJ2-7	.	TRBD1	TRBV29-1	TGCAGCGTTGAATCTGTCCAGGGGGCCTACGAGCAGTACTTC	CSVESVQGAYEQYF
TRBJ2-5	once	.	TRBV7-2	TGTGCCAGCAGCTTATACGGAGAGACCCAGTACTTC	CASSLYGETQYF
TRBJ2-7	.	.	TRBV10-1	TGCGCCAGCAGTGAGGTACTAGGGGGCTACGAGCAGTACTTC	CASSEVLGGYEQYF
TRBJ1-2	.	TRBD1	TRBV5-6	TGTGCCATCAGTGATCGGTGGACAGGGCGATATGGCTACACCTTC	CAISDRWTGRYGYTF
TRBJ2-7	.	.	TRBV7-2	TGTGCCAGCAGCTTAGCGGGGGCGGGAGTTCCTGGGCAGTACTTC	CASSLAGAGVPGQYF
TRBJ1-1	.	.	TRBV9	TGTGCCAGCAGCGCGGAAAACAGCATTCGTGAAGCTTTCTTT	CASSAENSIREAFF
TRBJ2-2	few	.	TRBV10-3	TGTGCCATCAGTGGATACACGGGGACAACCGGGGAGCTGTTTTTT	CAISGYTGTTGELFF
TRBJ2-7	many	.	TRBV5-1	TGCGCCAGCAGCTTGGACGTCAACTACGAGCAGTACTTC	CASSLDVNYEQYF
TRBJ2-7	.	.	TRBV24-1	TGTGCCACCAGTGATGGCAGGGGGTGCGGGATAGACGAGCAGTACTTC	CATSDGRGCGIDEQYF
TRBJ2-1	many	TRBD2	TRBV29-1	TGCAGCGTTGTCGGGACTAGCAATGAGCAGTTCTTC	CSVVGTSNEQFF
TRBJ1-1	few	.	TRBV30	TGTGCCTGGAAGAGGCGGGACACTGAAGCTTTCTTT	CAWKRRDTEAFF